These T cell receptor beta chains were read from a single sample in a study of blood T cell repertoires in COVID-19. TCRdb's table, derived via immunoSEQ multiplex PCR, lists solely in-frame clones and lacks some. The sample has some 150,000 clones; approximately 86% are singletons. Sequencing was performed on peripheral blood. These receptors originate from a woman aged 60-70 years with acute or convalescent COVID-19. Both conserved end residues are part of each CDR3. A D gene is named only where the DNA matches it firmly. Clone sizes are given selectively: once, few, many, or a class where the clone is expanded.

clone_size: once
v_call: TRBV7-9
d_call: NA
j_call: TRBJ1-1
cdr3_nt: TGTGCCAGCAGCTTAGTAGGCGGTGAAGCTTTCTTT
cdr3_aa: CASSLVGGEAFF

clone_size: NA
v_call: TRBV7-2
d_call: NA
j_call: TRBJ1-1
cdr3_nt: TGTGCCAGCAGCTTATCCCCTAGAGGTGAAGCTTTCTTT
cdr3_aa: CASSLSPRGEAFF

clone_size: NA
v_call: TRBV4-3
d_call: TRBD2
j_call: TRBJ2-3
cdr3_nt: TGCGCCAGCAGCCAAGTACTAGCGGGGGGGCGGGCAGATACGCAGTATTTT
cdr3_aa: CASSQVLAGGRADTQYF

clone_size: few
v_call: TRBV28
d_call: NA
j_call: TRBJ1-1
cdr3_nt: TGTGCCAGCAGTTCCGCGGCCGAGGGCCGCACTGAAGCTTTCTTT
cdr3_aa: CASSSAAEGRTEAFF

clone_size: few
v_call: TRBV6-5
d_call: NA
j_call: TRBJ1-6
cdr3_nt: TGTGCCAGCAGTTACGCTATCCCCTATAATTCACCCCTCCACTTT
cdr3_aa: CASSYAIPYNSPLHF

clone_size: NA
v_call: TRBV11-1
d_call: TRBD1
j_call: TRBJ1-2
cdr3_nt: TGTGCCAGCAGCTCACGACAGGGAAGCTATGGCTACACCTTC
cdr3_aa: CASSSRQGSYGYTF

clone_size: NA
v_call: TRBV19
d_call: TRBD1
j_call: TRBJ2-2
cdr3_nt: TGTGCCAGTAACCCGGGACAGGTACACACCGGGGAGCTGTTTTTT
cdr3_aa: CASNPGQVHTGELFF

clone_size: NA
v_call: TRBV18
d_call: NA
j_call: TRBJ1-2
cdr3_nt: TGTGCCAGCTCACCTCGGTCTCCCGAGTATGGCTACACCTTC
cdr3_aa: CASSPRSPEYGYTF

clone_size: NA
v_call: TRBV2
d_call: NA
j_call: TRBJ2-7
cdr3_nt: TGTGCCAGCAGTGAAGCGGGCCAAGTCTACGAGCAGTACTTC
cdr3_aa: CASSEAGQVYEQYF

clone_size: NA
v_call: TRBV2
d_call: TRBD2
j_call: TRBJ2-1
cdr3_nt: TGTGCCAGCCCCCGACTAGCGGCGAACAATGAGCAGTTCTTC
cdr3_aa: CASPRLAANNEQFF